The source of this T cell receptor beta chain is a study of blood T cell repertoires in COVID-19. In the study overall: Donors in the United States, Italy and Spain gave samples during acute or convalescent COVID-19.

In the authors' workflow: Amplification of reference gene primers was used by the study to estimate nucleated cell counts. Sequencing used immunoSEQ multiplex PCR; TCRdb keeps in-frame clones, though not all of them. V and J calls and clone size are those listed in that table; D and trimming were worked out from the DNA. The sample has more than 140,000 clones, about 86% seen once. Germline V gene sequence: CDR1 SGHAT, CDR2 FQNNGV. Between the trimmed V and J ends, which lost 1 base and 4 bases, there was a span of 16 bases. The CDR3 has 16 residues. This clone is a singleton in its sample. The sequence came from a woman aged 55-70 years with acute or convalescent COVID-19. The chain carries TRBV11-2 and TRBJ1-2; maybe TRBD1 (6 bases). The sample taken for sequencing was peripheral blood. In DNA, the CDR3 is TGTGCCAGCAGCTTAGCCCCAGGGGCGCTCTCCTATGGCTACACCTTC. It codes for CASSLAPGALSYGYTF. The whole variable domain, remainder taken from reference TRBV11-2 and TRBJ1-2, is EAGVAQSPRYKIIEKRQSVAFWCNPISGHATLYWYQQILGQGPKLLIQFQNNGVVDDSQLPKDRFSAERLKGVDSTLKIQPAKLEDSAVYLCASSLAPGALSYGYTFGSGTRLTVV.